The present T cell receptor beta chain was sequenced within a study of blood T cells in healthy people across ages. This clonotype has ten or more counts. There were healthy Caucasian individuals from Russia, aged roughly 6 to 90, serving as donors. For the second PCR, which ran for 7 to 11 cycles, a sample-barcoded 5' primer and a J-beta primer mix were used. A single record per CDR3 protein comes from TCRdb applying MiXCR to the 5' RACE reads. The sample contains about 650,000 distinct CDR3 sequences, approximately 31% of which appear only once. Germline CDR1 and CDR2: SGHRS and YFSETQ. This CDR3 spans 17 amino acids. The J segment lost 8 bases and the V segment lost 3 bases, leaving 12 bases of the junction unmatched.

The rearrangement uses TRBV5-1 and TRBJ2-1; 12 bases are shared with TRBD2. Sequenced material: blood. This receptor was obtained from a woman of 80 years or more in good health. CDR3 coding DNA: TGCGCCAGCAGCTCGGGGCCTAGCGGGGGGGCCGTTGATGAGCAGTTCTTC. This encodes CASSSGPSGGAVDEQFF.